This TCR beta chain emerged from a study of breast tumors, draining lymph nodes, adjacent tissues. The lymph nodes were axillary draining lymph nodes from breast cancer patients. General study points: Findings are consistent with lymph node origin and intratumoral expansion of most tumor T cells. That most tumor T cells come from lymph nodes remained unproven. Tumors had less TCR diversity than lymph nodes, more than nontumor tissue.

This CDR3 has 13 amino acids. Germline CDR1 reads GTSNPN; CDR2 reads SVGIG (reference sequence). A note on this clonotype: Its specificity is unknown. At one boundary the junction diverges from the germline segment, which might be a read error.

TCRdb reprocessed the multiplex PCR reads via MiXCR and lists one record per CDR3 protein. Altogether about 180,000 distinct CDR3 sequences are present, 25% to 40% being singletons, with the ten largest covering around 4%. The source material was axillary lymph node tissue. The V gene is TRBV30, the J gene TRBJ2-3; the D is unclear. The clonotype comes from a female donor with breast cancer. Some clones in this sample may be carry-over from other donors' samples. The CDR3: CAWSVLKGDTRYF. The CDR3 nucleotides are TGTGCCTGGAGTGTACTGAAGGGTGATACGCGGTATTTT.